Sequencing of this T cell receptor beta chain was carried out in a study of T cell repertoires in cytomegalovirus infection. About the research overall: TCR beta signatures that were public indicated CMV infection and matching HLA type. Findings and caveats of the study: It was HLA-C-restricted CMV-specific TCR beta clonotypes that dominated the response ex vivo.

This CDR3 is 22 amino acids long. The germline CDR1 and CDR2 sequences are MNHEY and SVGEGT. J gave up 3 bases and V 2 bases, and 26 bases lay outside the gene matches. About this clonotype: Its target is not known.

TCRdb used MiXCR to reprocess the reads, holding one entry per CDR3 protein. Of fewer than 200,000 distinct CDR3 sequences in the sample, around 15% were seen once. The sample was PBMCs. The sequence derives from a human donor in good health (CMV status not recorded). Some clones in this sample may be carry-over from other donors' samples. This chain connects TRBV6-2 or TRBV6-3 to TRBJ1-1; TRBD1 matches 8 bases. Written as DNA, the CDR3 is TGTGCCAGCAGTTACCGATTCTTCCCTGGACAGGGACAGTTGCGATCGGACACTGAAGCTTTCTTT. This translates into CASSYRFFPGQGQLRSDTEAFF.